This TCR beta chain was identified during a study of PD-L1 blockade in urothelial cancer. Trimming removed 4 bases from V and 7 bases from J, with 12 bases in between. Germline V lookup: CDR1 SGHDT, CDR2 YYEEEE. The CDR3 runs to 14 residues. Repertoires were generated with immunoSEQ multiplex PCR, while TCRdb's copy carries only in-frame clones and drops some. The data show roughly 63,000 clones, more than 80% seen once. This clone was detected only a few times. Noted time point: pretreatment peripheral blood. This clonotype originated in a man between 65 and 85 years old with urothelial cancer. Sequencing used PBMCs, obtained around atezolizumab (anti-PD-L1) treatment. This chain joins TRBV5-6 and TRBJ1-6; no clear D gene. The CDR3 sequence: CASSHREPNSPLHF. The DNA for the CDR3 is TGTGCCAGCAGCCATCGGGAGCCGAATTCACCCCTCCACTTT.